Listed below are T cell receptor beta chains from one sample, sequenced in a study of T cell changes during pregnancy in multiple sclerosis. Clones were read by immunoSEQ multiplex PCR, and TCRdb kept only the in-frame ones, dropping some. This sample yields some 40,000 clones, of which about 90% are seen a single time; over 0.3% belongs to the top ten. The specimen was CD4+ T cells from peripheral blood mononuclear cells, collected in the third trimester of pregnancy. Receptor source: a female donor in good health, enrolled as a control in a pregnancy study. Both conserved end residues are part of each CDR3. The D gene is left open where the match is weak. Rows may omit the clone size; those that give it use once, few, many or a size class.

>TRBJ2-3|.|TRBD2|TRBV29-1
CSVEYLAGGTDTQYF
TGCAGCGTTGAATATCTTGCGGGGGGCACAGATACGCAGTATTTT
>TRBJ1-1|.|.|TRBV5-4
CASSEDSSFNTEAFF
TGTGCCAGCAGCGAAGACAGCAGCTTTAACACTGAAGCTTTCTTT
>TRBJ2-1|.|.|TRBV2
CASRKGATNEQFF
TGTGCCAGCAGAAAGGGAGCGACCAATGAGCAGTTCTTC
>TRBJ2-7|.|TRBD2|TRBV27
CASSTRLASSYEQYF
TGTGCCAGCAGTACACGACTAGCGAGCTCCTACGAGCAGTACTTC
>TRBJ2-1|.|TRBD2|TRBV18
CASSPGPSGAYNEQFF
TGTGCCAGCTCACCAGGGCCTAGCGGGGCGTACAATGAGCAGTTCTTC
>TRBJ2-7|.|.|TRBV5-6
CASSLRAKSSYEQYF
TGTGCCAGCAGCCTCCGAGCGAAGAGCTCCTACGAGCAGTACTTC
>TRBJ2-3|.|TRBD1|TRBV19
CASSILTTGVRDTQYF
TGTGCCAGTAGTATTCTGACAACAGGGGTCAGGGATACGCAGTATTTT
>TRBJ1-6|.|TRBD1|TRBV29-1
CSASTGTDSPLHF
TGCAGCGCCTCGACAGGGACTGATTCACCCCTCCACTTT
>TRBJ1-2|.|.|TRBV5-6
CASSPRPGAAGYTF
TGTGCCAGCAGCCCAAGACCAGGAGCGGCTGGCTACACCTTC
>TRBJ2-7|.|TRBD1|TRBV19
CASSISRGSTYEQYF
TGTGCCAGTAGTATTAGCAGGGGGAGTACCTACGAGCAGTACTTC
>TRBJ2-5|.|.|TRBV6-6
CASSYTEARETQYF
TGTGCCAGCAGTTACACGGAGGCCCGAGAGACCCAGTACTTC
>TRBJ1-1|.|TRBD1|TRBV28
CASSTGQMNTEAFF
TGTGCCAGCAGCACGGGACAGATGAACACTGAAGCTTTCTTT
>TRBJ2-3|.|TRBD1|TRBV5-6
CASSLNRGTSTDTQYF
TGTGCCAGCAGCTTAAACAGGGGAACTAGCACAGATACGCAGTATTTT
>TRBJ2-6|.|.|TRBV28
CASSQESRVRANVLTF
TGTGCCAGCAGTCAAGAGTCCAGGGTTAGGGCCAACGTCCTGACTTTC
>TRBJ1-5|.|TRBD1|TRBV6-1
CASSGGQGGQPQHF
TGTGCCAGCAGTGGGGGACAGGGTGGTCAGCCCCAGCATTTT
>TRBJ2-3|.|.|TRBV6-6
CASSYSSGGDTQYF
TGTGCCAGCAGTTACTCGTCAGGAGGGGATACGCAGTATTTT
>TRBJ2-1|once|TRBD2|TRBV7-2
CASSRRTSGIEQFF
TGTGCCAGCAGCCGGCGTACTAGCGGGATTGAGCAGTTCTTC
>TRBJ2-3|.|.|TRBV4-1
CASSPQLGAYTDTQYF
TGCGCCAGCAGCCCTCAATTGGGGGCCTACACAGATACGCAGTATTTT
>TRBJ1-3|.|.|TRBV27
CASTPRTAGNTIYF
TGTGCCAGCACCCCCCGGACAGCTGGAAACACCATATATTTT
>TRBJ2-7|.|TRBD2|TRBV6-1
CASSELAGEAYEQYF
TGTGCCAGCAGTGAACTAGCGGGAGAAGCCTACGAGCAGTACTTC
>TRBJ1-1|.|TRBD1|TRBV25-1
CASSEYLDDRDGAFF
TGTGCCAGCAGTGAATATCTTGATGACAGGGACGGAGCTTTCTTT
>TRBJ2-3|.|.|TRBV2
CASREGTDTQYF
TGTGCCAGCAGGGAGGGTACAGATACGCAGTATTTT
>TRBJ2-1|.|TRBD2|TRBV11-3
CASRAGTSEYNEQFF
TGTGCCAGCAGAGCCGGGACTAGCGAATACAATGAGCAGTTCTTC
>TRBJ2-7|.|.|TRBV5-6
CASSGGGRVYYEQYF
TGTGCCAGCAGCGGTGGGGGCAGGGTTTACTACGAGCAGTACTTC
>TRBJ1-1|few|.|TRBV5-1
CASSLQGRGTEAFF
TGCGCCAGCAGCTTGCAGGGGAGAGGAACTGAAGCTTTCTTT
>TRBJ2-2|.|.|TRBV5-4
CASKNYSNTGELFF
TGTGCCAGCAAGAACTATTCGAACACCGGGGAGCTGTTTTTT
>TRBJ2-3|.|.|TRBV11-2
CASSLRPWGADTQYF
TGTGCCAGCAGCTTAAGGCCATGGGGAGCAGATACGCAGTATTTT
>TRBJ1-1|.|.|TRBV12-5
CASGSRPGETEAFF
TGTGCTAGTGGTTCCCGCCCGGGAGAGACTGAAGCTTTCTTT
>TRBJ2-7|.|.|TRBV19
CASSPQGGYEQYF
TGTGCCAGTAGCCCACAGGGCGGCTACGAGCAGTACTTC
>TRBJ1-2|once|TRBD1|TRBV15
CATSSNLGQGEPLNYGYTF
TGTGCCACCAGCAGTAACCTTGGACAGGGGGAGCCTCTAAACTATGGCTACACCTTC
>TRBJ2-7|.|.|TRBV11-2
CASSLIGHVGEQYF
TGTGCCAGCAGCCTCATAGGACACGTGGGGGAGCAGTACTTC
>TRBJ1-2|once|.|TRBV5-1
CASSPGQNYGYTF
TGCGCCAGCAGCCCCGGACAGAACTATGGCTACACCTTC
>TRBJ2-3|.|TRBD2|TRBV19
CASTGRLAASTDTQYF
TGTGCCAGTACGGGCAGACTAGCCGCTAGCACAGATACGCAGTATTTT
>TRBJ1-5|.|.|TRBV10-3
CATAKEGFNQPQHF
TGTGCCACCGCTAAGGAGGGGTTCAATCAGCCCCAGCATTTT
>TRBJ2-1|.|TRBD2|TRBV29-1
CSVMGSGGTREQFF
TGCAGCGTGATGGGTTCCGGGGGGACCCGTGAGCAGTTCTTC
>TRBJ2-4|once|TRBD2|TRBV19
CASSIVLLAGNIQYF
TGTGCCAGTAGTATCGTCCTACTAGCGGGAAACATTCAGTACTTC
>TRBJ2-1|once|TRBD2|TRBV10-3
CAISDGKSGRLVEQFF
TGTGCCATCAGTGATGGGAAAAGCGGGAGGTTGGTTGAGCAGTTCTTC
>TRBJ1-1|.|.|TRBV6-1
CASSQTAGTEAFF
TGTGCCAGCAGTCAAACGGCAGGCACTGAAGCTTTCTTT
>TRBJ2-3|.|TRBD2|TRBV7-2
CASRPQAGGIDTQYF
TGTGCCAGCAGACCCCAAGCGGGAGGGATTGATACGCAGTATTTT
>TRBJ2-1|.|.|TRBV11-2
CASSTRGQPGSEQFF
TGTGCCAGCAGCACCCGGGGACAGCCCGGGAGTGAGCAGTTCTTC
>TRBJ2-2|.|.|TRBV7-2
CASSSRRGRGTGELFF
TGTGCCAGCAGCTCGCGGCGGGGAAGAGGGACCGGGGAGCTGTTTTTT
>TRBJ2-5|.|TRBD1|TRBV19
CASGGTGGETQYF
TGTGCCAGTGGGGGGACAGGTGGGGAGACCCAGTACTTC
>TRBJ1-6|.|TRBD1|TRBV9
CASSPGTVRSPLHF
TGTGCCAGCAGCCCTGGGACAGTCCGGTCACCCCTCCACTTT
>TRBJ2-7|.|.|TRBV7-2
CASSLVVSYEQYF
TGTGCCAGCAGCTTAGTCGTCTCCTACGAGCAGTACTTC